Listed here are 16 T cell receptor beta chains from one sample, sequenced in a study of regulatory T cells in long-lasting Graves disease. Described time point: persistent/refractory GD, antithyroid drugs over 5 years with positive TRAb. There was RNA extracted from PBMCs, and the TCR library was made from it. Libraries of TCR beta came from iRepertoire HTBI primers plus Arm-PCR of CDR3 regions. TCRdb itself ran the multiplex PCR reads through MiXCR, one entry per CDR3 protein. The sample consists of almost 350,000 distinct CDR3 sequences, around a fifth of them appearing once. The specimen comprised peripheral blood mononuclear cells (PBMCs), sampled when the disease was refractory, from a patient treated with antithyroid drugs. Receptors were obtained from a female donor with Graves disease.

This clonotype was recorded many times. V and J are TRBV2 and TRBJ2-5, with 12 bases lining up with TRBD2. The CDR3 is 15 residues long. V gave up 6 bases and J gave up 5 bases; unmatched junction bases: 7. Germline lookup yields CDR1 SNHLY and CDR2 FYNNEI. This chain's CDR3 is CASSRLAGAGETQYF. The DNA for the CDR3 is TGTGCCAGCAGCCGACTAGCGGGGGCCGGGGAGACCCAGTACTTC.

V is TRBV11-2 and J is TRBJ2-5; TRBD2 might be the D (6 bases). V lost 3 bases, J lost 9 bases, and 17 bases lay in between. Germline CDR1 and CDR2: SGHAT and FQNNGV. The CDR3 is 14 residues long. CDR3 nucleotides: TGTGCCAGCAGCTTGGGACTCCCATTTCCTTCCCAGTACTTC. Its translation: CASSLGLPFPSQYF.

At least ten counts were recorded for this clonotype. The chain employs TRBV28 and TRBJ2-7; D gene unclear. The V and J ends lost 7 bases and 2 bases respectively, with 15 bases between them. In germline, CDR1 is MDHEN, CDR2 SYDVKM. The CDR3 runs to 14 residues. The CDR3 DNA follows: TGTGCCAGCACCTCTAGTGGGATGCCCTACGAGCAGTACTTC. It encodes CASTSSGMPYEQYF.

There are many counts of this clonotype. The chain combines TRBV15 with TRBJ1-5, with 7 bases lining up with TRBD1. The CDR3 is made up of 13 amino acids. V was pared by 5 bases and J by 6 bases, with 4 bases of the junction left unmatched. CDR1 and CDR2 (germline): LNHNV, YYDKDF (reference sequence). The CDR3 DNA reads as TGTGCCACCAGCCAGACAGGGACTCAGCCCCAGCATTTT. Its protein product is CATSQTGTQPQHF.

Here the CDR3 reads CASSSAGQGNGYTF. CDR3 in DNA: TGTGCCAGCAGCTCCGCTGGGCAGGGCAATGGCTACACCTTC. The chain employs TRBV5-4 and TRBJ1-2; possibly TRBD1 for D (5 bases). The V gene lost 3 bases and the J gene lost 6 bases, with 15 bases spanning the gap. The CDR3 length is 14 residues. Germline V gene sequence: CDR1 SGHNT, CDR2 YYREEE (reference sequence).

Ten or more counts support this clonotype. This chain links TRBV6-5 with TRBJ2-7; tentative D call: TRBD2 (6 bases). From germline, CDR1 is MNHEY and CDR2 SVGAGI. The CDR3 extends over 16 amino acids. With 2 bases removed from V and 3 bases from J, the gap between germline ends came to 17 bases. The CDR3 coding sequence is TGTGCCAGCAGTTACCCGGGACTTGGACGGGACTACGAGCAGTACTTC. Translation gives CASSYPGLGRDYEQYF.

The sample holds many counts of this clonotype. The rearrangement uses TRBV27 and TRBJ2-5; 10 nucleotides match TRBD2. The CDR3 consists of 15 residues. V dropped 2 bases and J dropped 4; count of bases not matched to a gene: 4. In germline, CDR1 is MNHEY, CDR2 SMNVEV (reference sequence). For the CDR3, the DNA is TGTGCCAGCAGTTTAAGCGGGAGGGCTGGAGAGACCCAGTACTTC. Amino acids: CASSLSGRAGETQYF.

This clonotype was observed at least ten times. The chain's CDR3 is CASSPMGLAGSEAYEQYF. CDR3 DNA sequence: TGTGCCAGCAGTCCAATGGGACTAGCGGGGAGCGAGGCCTACGAGCAGTACTTC. The rearrangement uses TRBV12-3 or TRBV12-4 and TRBJ2-7; 13 nucleotides line up with TRBD2. Trimming removed 5 bases from V and 2 bases from J; junction bases left unmatched: 12. The CDR3 is made up of 18 amino acids.

The rearrangement joins TRBV9 to TRBJ1-3, with D perhaps matching TRBD1 (5 bases). Germline values: CDR1 SGDLS, CDR2 YYNGEE. The V gene lost 3 bases and the J gene lost 0 bases, with 16 bases spanning the gap. The CDR3 covers 17 residues. CDR3 DNA sequence: TGTGCCAGCAGCGCAGAGCCCGGGGCAGGCTCTGGAAACACCATATATTTT. Protein sequence: CASSAEPGAGSGNTIYF.

This clonotype was recorded many times. The gene calls are TRBV12-5 and TRBJ2-5; tentative D call: TRBD1 (6 bases). Trimming removed 2 bases from V and 4 bases from J, with 23 bases in between. The CDR3 length is 18 residues. Germline V gene lookup returns CDR1 LGHNT and CDR2 FRNRAP. The chain's CDR3 is CASGLSPGAGVFGETQYF. The CDR3 DNA sequence: TGTGCTAGTGGTTTGTCCCCTGGGGCAGGGGTTTTTGGAGAGACCCAGTACTTC.

This clonotype has only a few counts. This chain connects TRBV5-6 to TRBJ1-1, with D maybe TRBD1 (5 bases). Germline V lookup: CDR1 SGHDT, CDR2 YYEEEE. The germline V and J ends were trimmed by 4 bases and 4 bases, with 23 bases remaining between them. The CDR3 length is 17 residues. The CDR3 sequence is CASSLGLGGTGRTEAFF. The CDR3 DNA reads TGTGCCAGCAGCCTGGGGCTAGGCGGGACGGGTCGCACTGAAGCTTTCTTT.

This clonotype was seen many times. The chain joins TRBV29-1 to TRBJ1-1; D is undetermined. The CDR3 contains 11 residues. Germline V lookup: CDR1 SQVTM, CDR2 ANQGSEA. V was shortened by 4 bases and J by 1 base, with 4 bases between the two germline ends. The CDR3 DNA follows: TGCAGCGTTGTCCCGAACACTGAAGCTTTCTTT. Its translation: CSVVPNTEAFF.

The sample holds many counts of this clonotype. V gene TRBV30 combines with J gene TRBJ2-2; no reliable D call. Trimming took 1 base from V and 0 from J, leaving 6 bases between them. The CDR3 extends over 14 amino acids. The germline gives CDR1 GTSNPN, CDR2 SVGIG (reference sequence). The CDR3 nucleotides are TGTGCCTGGAGTGGCAGCACGAACACCGGGGAGCTGTTTTTT. It codes for CAWSGSTNTGELFF.

The chain couples TRBV9 to TRBJ1-5; D is possibly TRBD1 (5 bases). Trimming cost V 4 bases and J 3 bases, with 11 bases left between them. The CDR3 spans 14 residues. Germline CDR1 is SGDLS and CDR2 is YYNGEE. This CDR3 is CASSTGGANQPQHF. DNA of the CDR3: TGTGCCAGCAGCACCGGCGGGGCCAATCAGCCCCAGCATTTT.

Worth noting for this clonotype: A much larger clonotype is one base distant, so this may be a read error. This rearrangement joins TRBV27 to TRBJ1-2; TRBD1 aligns across 10 bases. Per germline, CDR1 MNHEY and CDR2 SMNVEV (reference sequence). CDR3 length: 15 residues. V shed 5 bases and J 4 bases; nucleotides not matched to a gene: 7. The CDR3 DNA sequence: TGTGCCAGCAGTGGCCGGGACAGGGGTCTCTATGGCTACACCTTC. This encodes CASSGRDRGLYGYTF.

This clonotype was seen a handful of times. The gene calls are TRBV20-1 and TRBJ2-5, with 10 bases fitting TRBD1. There are 14 residues in the CDR3. The V gene end was trimmed by 5 bases and the J gene end by 5 bases; junction bases not matched to a gene: 8. Germline CDR1 reads DFQATT; CDR2 reads SNEGSKA (reference sequence). The CDR3 is CSAAGTGVYETQYF. In DNA form, the CDR3 reads TGCAGTGCTGCCGGGACAGGGGTGTATGAGACCCAGTACTTC.